The clone carrying this TCR beta chain was seen just once. Original data processing: Estimation of nucleated cell counts relied on the amplification of reference gene primers. Profiled with immunoSEQ multiplex PCR; TCRdb holds only in-frame clones, not every one. V and J calls and clone size are given by that table; D and trimming were obtained from the DNA. The table lists approximately 120,000 clones, 88% of them singletons. The data originate from a study of blood T cell repertoires in COVID-19. About the research overall: Acute-phase and convalescent COVID-19 samples originated in the United States, Italy and Spain. The cDNA or gDNA used as material had been derived from T cells, B-cell-depleted T cells, or PBMCs.

Germline V gene sequence: CDR1 SGHTA, CDR2 FQGNSA. The V gene lost 5 bases and the J gene lost 5 bases, with 16 bases spanning the gap. CDR3 length: 15 residues. The chain has TRBV7-2 and TRBJ1-5, with a possible D match to TRBD1 (6 bases). The receptor was derived from a human donor in a cohort sampled during active COVID-19. The specimen sequenced was peripheral blood. The DNA of the CDR3 is TGTGCCAGCAGCCACATCACAGGGATTTATCAGCCCCAGCATTTT. This translates into CASSHITGIYQPQHF.